The 6 T cell receptor beta chains presented below share a single source sample, sequenced in a study of neurological immune-mediated disorders. MiXCR, applied by TCRdb to the 5' RACE reads, yields one record per CDR3 protein. There are 25,000 to 30,000 distinct CDR3 sequences in the sample; roughly 12% occur only once, and 7.8% lies in the top ten. The specimen sequenced was PBMCs. The receptors derive from a man aged 60 to 75 in good health.

At least ten counts were recorded for this clonotype. The chain couples TRBV12-3 or TRBV12-4 to TRBJ2-1, with a possible D match to TRBD2 (6 bases). This CDR3 spans 14 amino acids. Trimming removed 7 bases at V and 8 bases at J, with 18 bases between. The CDR3 sequence is CASTSLALGDEQFF. The CDR3 DNA sequence: TGTGCCAGCACCTCACTAGCCCTGGGAGATGAGCAGTTCTTC.

This clonotype has just a few counts. V usage is TRBV10-1 and J usage is TRBJ1-1; D unresolved. The CDR3 is 13 amino acids. Germline V gene data show CDR1 as WNHNN and CDR2 as SYGVQD (reference sequence). Trimming took off 6 bases at V and 8 bases at J, with 16 bases between the two ends. The CDR3 nucleotides are TGCGCCAGCAGCCTGACATTGGGAGGGGAAGCTTTCTTT. Its protein product is CASSLTLGGEAFF.

This clonotype was detected many times. The V gene is TRBV28, the J gene TRBJ2-1; D may be TRBD2 (6 bases). The CDR3 is made up of 14 amino acids. Germline-derived CDR1 and CDR2 are MDHEN and SYDVKM. With 7 bases removed from V and 9 bases from J, the gap between germline ends came to 19 bases. Written as DNA, the CDR3 is TGTGCCAGCAAAACTAGCCCCAGAGTTAGTGAGCAGTTCTTC. It encodes CASKTSPRVSEQFF. Using reference TRBV28 and TRBJ2-1 for the parts outside the CDR3, the full variable domain is DVKVTQSSRYLVKRTGEKVFLECVQDMDHENMFWYRQDPGLGLRLIYFSYDVKMKEKGDIPEGYSVSREKKERFSLILESASTNQTSMYLCASKTSPRVSEQFFGPGTRLTVL.

The chain combines TRBV19 with TRBJ2-5, with no clear D. CDR1 LNHDA and CDR2 SQIVND come from the germline V gene (reference sequence). V lost 0 bases and J 3 bases, leaving 5 bases between the germline ends. This CDR3 spans 13 amino acids. CDR3 nucleotide sequence: TGTGCCAGTAGTATAGATCTCGAAGAGACCCAGTACTTC. As protein: CASSIDLEETQYF.

The chain joins TRBV5-6 to TRBJ2-3, with unresolved D. V was shortened by 0 bases and J by 8 bases, with 13 bases between the two germline ends. CDR1 and CDR2 from the germline V gene are SGHDT and YYEEEE. This CDR3 is 14 amino acids long. DNA of the CDR3: TGTGCCAGCAGCTTGGGATCGGGCAGCCCTACGCAGTATTTT. The encoded protein is CASSLGSGSPTQYF.

In this sample, this clonotype turned up many times. The chain couples TRBV15 to TRBJ2-7; D perhaps matches TRBD1 (9 bases). Trimming took 0 bases from V and 3 from J, leaving 15 bases between them. Germline V CDR1 and CDR2: LNHNV, YYDKDF (reference sequence). The CDR3 is made up of 16 amino acids. The CDR3: CATSRDSGTGHYEQYF. The CDR3 DNA follows: TGTGCCACCAGCAGAGATAGCGGGACAGGGCACTACGAGCAGTACTTC. The variable domain in full, completed from reference TRBV15 and TRBJ2-7, reads DAMVIQNPRYQVTQFGKPVTLSCSQTLNHNVMYWYQQKSSQAPKLLFHYYDKDFNNEADTPDNFQSRRPNTSFCFLDIRSPGLGDTAMYLCATSRDSGTGHYEQYFGPGTRLTVT.